The entry that follows covers one TCR beta chain sequence. Its antigen is not known. The sample comes from a study of identifying expanded T cells in peripheral blood. General study results and limits: Clone count variance between roughly 2-week samples rose with total template count.

Germline values: CDR1 SGHTA, CDR2 FQGNSA. The length of the CDR3 is 15 residues. Trimming removed 0 bases at V and 2 bases at J, with 8 bases between. Sequencing used immunoSEQ multiplex PCR; TCRdb keeps in-frame clones, though not all of them. The data hold about 85,000 clones, with 89% observed a single time. This clonotype was sampled from a person between 18 and 75 years old in good health. This chain joins TRBV7-2 and TRBJ1-5; D ambiguous. The sample was blood. CDR3 sequence (DNA): TGTGCCAGCAGCTTAGCTGGGTTTGGCAATCAGCCCCAGCATTTT. This translates into CASSLAGFGNQPQHF.